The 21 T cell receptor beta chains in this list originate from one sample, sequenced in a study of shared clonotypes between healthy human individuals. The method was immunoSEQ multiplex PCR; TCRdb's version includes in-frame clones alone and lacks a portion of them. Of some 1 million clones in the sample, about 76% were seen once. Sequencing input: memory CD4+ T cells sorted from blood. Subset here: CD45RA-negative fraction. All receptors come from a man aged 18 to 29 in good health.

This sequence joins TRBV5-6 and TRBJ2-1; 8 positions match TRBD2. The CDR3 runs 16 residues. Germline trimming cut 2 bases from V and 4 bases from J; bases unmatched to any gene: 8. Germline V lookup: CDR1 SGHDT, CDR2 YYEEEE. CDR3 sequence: CASSLEPGGGYNEQFF. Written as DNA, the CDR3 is TGTGCCAGCAGCTTAGAGCCGGGAGGGGGTTACAATGAGCAGTTCTTC.

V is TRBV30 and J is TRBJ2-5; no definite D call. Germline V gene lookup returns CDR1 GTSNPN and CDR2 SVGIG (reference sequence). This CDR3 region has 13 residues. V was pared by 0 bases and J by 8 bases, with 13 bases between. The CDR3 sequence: CAWSVGGLSTQYF. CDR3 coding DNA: TGTGCCTGGAGTGTTGGCGGATTGAGTACCCAGTACTTC.

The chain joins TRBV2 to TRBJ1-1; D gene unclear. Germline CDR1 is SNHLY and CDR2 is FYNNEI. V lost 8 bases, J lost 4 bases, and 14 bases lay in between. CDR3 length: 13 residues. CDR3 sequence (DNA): TGTGCCAGCCAACCCCCGGCGACCACTGAAGCTTTCTTT. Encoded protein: CASQPPATTEAFF.

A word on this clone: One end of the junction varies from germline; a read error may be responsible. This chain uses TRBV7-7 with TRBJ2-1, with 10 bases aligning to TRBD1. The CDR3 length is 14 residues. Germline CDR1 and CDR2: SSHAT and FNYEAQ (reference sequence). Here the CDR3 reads CASSPRDRGSEQFF. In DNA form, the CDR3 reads TGTGCTAGCAGCCCGAGGGACAGGGGAAGTGAGCAGTTCTTC. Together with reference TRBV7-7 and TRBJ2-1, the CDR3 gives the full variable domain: GAGVSQSPRYKVTKRGQDVTLRCDPISSHATLYWYQQALGQGPEFLTYFNYEAQPDKSGLPSDRFSAERPEGSISTLTIQRTEQRDSAMYRCASSPRDRGSEQFFGPGTRLTVL.

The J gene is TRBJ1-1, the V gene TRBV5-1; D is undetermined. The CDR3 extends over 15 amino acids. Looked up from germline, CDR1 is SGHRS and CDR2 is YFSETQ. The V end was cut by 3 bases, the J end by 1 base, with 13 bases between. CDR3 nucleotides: TGCGCCAGCAGCTCCACCCCTACAGCGAACACTGAAGCTTTCTTT. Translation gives CASSSTPTANTEAFF.

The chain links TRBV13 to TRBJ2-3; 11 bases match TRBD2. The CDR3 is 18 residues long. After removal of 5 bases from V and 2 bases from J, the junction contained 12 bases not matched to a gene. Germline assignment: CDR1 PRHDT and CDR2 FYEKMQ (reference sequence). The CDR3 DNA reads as TGTGCCAGCAGCCTTCGGACTAGCGGGCGGGGTTTCACAGATACGCAGTATTTT. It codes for CASSLRTSGRGFTDTQYF.

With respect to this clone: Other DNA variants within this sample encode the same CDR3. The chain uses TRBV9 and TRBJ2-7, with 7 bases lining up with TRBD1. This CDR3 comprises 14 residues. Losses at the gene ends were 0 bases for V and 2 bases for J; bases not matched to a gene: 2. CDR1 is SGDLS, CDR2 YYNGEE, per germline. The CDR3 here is CASSVGDRAYEQYF. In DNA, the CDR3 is TGTGCCAGCAGCGTAGGGGACAGAGCCTACGAGCAGTACTTC.

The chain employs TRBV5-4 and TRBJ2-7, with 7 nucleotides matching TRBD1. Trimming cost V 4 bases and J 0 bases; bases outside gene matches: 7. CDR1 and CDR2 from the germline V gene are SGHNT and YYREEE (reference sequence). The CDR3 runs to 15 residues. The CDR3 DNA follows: TGTGCCAGCAGCCAGACCGGGACAGCCTCCTACGAGCAGTACTTC. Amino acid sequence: CASSQTGTASYEQYF.

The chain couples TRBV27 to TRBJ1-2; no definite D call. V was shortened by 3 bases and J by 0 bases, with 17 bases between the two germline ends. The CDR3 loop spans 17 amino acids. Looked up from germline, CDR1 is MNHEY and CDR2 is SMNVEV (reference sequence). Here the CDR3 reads CASSFVAADESNYGYTF. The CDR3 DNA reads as TGTGCCAGCAGTTTTGTTGCGGCCGATGAGTCTAACTATGGCTACACCTTC.

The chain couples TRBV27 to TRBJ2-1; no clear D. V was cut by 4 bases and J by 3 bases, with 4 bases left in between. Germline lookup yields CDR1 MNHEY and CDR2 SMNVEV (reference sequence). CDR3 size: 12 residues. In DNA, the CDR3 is TGTGCCAGCAGTTCCTACTACAATGAGCAGTTCTTC. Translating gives CASSSYYNEQFF.

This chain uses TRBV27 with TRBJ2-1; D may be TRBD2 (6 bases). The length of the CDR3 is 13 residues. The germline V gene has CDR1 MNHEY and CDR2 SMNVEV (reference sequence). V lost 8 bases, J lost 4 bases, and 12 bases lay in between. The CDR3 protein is CASRGGIYNEQFF. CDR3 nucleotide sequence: TGTGCCAGCCGGGGCGGGATATACAATGAGCAGTTCTTC.

CDR3: CAWKLDLIMDRKMNTEAFF. Here the CDR3 DNA reads TGTGCCTGGAAACTTGACCTGATTATGGACAGAAAAATGAACACTGAAGCTTTCTTT. The rearrangement joins TRBV30 to TRBJ1-1; tentative D call: TRBD1 (6 bases). This CDR3 has 19 amino acids. Germline values: CDR1 GTSNPN, CDR2 SVGIG (reference sequence). Deletions cut 4 bases from V and 0 bases from J, with 27 bases between.

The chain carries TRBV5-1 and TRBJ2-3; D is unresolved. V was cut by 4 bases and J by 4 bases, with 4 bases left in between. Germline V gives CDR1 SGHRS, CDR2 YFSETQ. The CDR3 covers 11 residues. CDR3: CASSPPDTQYF. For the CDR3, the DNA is TGCGCCAGCAGCCCACCAGATACGCAGTATTTT.

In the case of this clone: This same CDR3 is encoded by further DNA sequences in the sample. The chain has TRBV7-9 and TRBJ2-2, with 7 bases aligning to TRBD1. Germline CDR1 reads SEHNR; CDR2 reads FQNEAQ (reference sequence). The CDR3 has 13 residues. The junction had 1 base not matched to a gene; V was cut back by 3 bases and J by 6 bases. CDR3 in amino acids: CASSLQGAGELFF. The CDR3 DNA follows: TGTGCCAGCAGCTTGCAGGGGGCCGGGGAGCTGTTTTTT.

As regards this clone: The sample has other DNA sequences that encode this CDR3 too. For the CDR3, the DNA is TGTGCCAGTTCGCCGGACAGAGCCAAAAACATTCAGTACTTC. Its protein is CASSPDRAKNIQYF. This chain connects TRBV2 to TRBJ2-4; TRBD1 might be the D (6 bases). Germline V CDR1 and CDR2: SNHLY, FYNNEI. Between the trimmed V and J ends, which lost 9 bases and 0 bases, there was a span of 12 bases. This CDR3 is 14 amino acids long.

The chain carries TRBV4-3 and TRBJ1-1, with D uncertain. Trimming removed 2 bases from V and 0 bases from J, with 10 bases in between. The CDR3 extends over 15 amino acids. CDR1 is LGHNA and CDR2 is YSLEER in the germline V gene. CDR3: CASSQLTVMNTEAFF. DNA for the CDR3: TGCGCCAGCAGCCAACTTACTGTCATGAACACTGAAGCTTTCTTT.

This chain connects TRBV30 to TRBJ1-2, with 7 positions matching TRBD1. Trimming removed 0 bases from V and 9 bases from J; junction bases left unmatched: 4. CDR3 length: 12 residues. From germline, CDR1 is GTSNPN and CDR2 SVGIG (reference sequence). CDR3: CAWSVQGTSYTF. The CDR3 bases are TGTGCCTGGAGTGTACAGGGGACGAGCTACACCTTC.

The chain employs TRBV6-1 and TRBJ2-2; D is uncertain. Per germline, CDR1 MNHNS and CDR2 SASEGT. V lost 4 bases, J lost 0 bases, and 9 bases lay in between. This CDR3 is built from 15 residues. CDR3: CASSVKHTNTGELFF. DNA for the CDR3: TGTGCCAGCAGTGTCAAACACACGAACACCGGGGAGCTGTTTTTT.

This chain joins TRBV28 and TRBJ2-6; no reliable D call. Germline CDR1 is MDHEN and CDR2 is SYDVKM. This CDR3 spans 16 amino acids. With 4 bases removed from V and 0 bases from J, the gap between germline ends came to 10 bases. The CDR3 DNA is TGTGCCAGCAGTTCGATACCGAACTCTGGGGCCAACGTCCTGACTTTC. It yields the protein CASSSIPNSGANVLTF. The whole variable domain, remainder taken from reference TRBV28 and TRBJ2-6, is DVKVTQSSRYLVKRTGEKVFLECVQDMDHENMFWYRQDPGLGLRLIYFSYDVKMKEKGDIPEGYSVSREKKERFSLILESASTNQTSMYLCASSSIPNSGANVLTFGAGSRLTVL.

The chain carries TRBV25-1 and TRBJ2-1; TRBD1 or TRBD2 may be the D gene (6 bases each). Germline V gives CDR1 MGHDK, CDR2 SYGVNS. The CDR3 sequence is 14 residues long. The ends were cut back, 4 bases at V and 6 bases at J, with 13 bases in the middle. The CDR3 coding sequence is TGTGCCAGCAGTGCGCCGGGGGCGGTCAATGAGCAGTTCTTC. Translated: CASSAPGAVNEQFF. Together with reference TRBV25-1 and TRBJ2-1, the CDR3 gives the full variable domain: EADIYQTPRYLVIGTGKKITLECSQTMGHDKMYWYQQDPGMELHLIHYSYGVNSTEKGDLSSESTVSRIRTEHFPLTLESARPSHTSQYLCASSAPGAVNEQFFGPGTRLTVL.

CDR3 bases: TGTGCCAGCAGCTTGGCCGGGGGACAGAAGAACACTGAAGCTTTCTTT. This gives the protein CASSLAGGQKNTEAFF. The chain couples TRBV5-4 to TRBJ1-1, with 7 bases fitting TRBD1. Per germline, CDR1 SGHNT and CDR2 YYREEE (reference sequence). V lost 0 bases, J lost 1 base, and 6 bases stayed unmatched. The CDR3 length is 16 residues.